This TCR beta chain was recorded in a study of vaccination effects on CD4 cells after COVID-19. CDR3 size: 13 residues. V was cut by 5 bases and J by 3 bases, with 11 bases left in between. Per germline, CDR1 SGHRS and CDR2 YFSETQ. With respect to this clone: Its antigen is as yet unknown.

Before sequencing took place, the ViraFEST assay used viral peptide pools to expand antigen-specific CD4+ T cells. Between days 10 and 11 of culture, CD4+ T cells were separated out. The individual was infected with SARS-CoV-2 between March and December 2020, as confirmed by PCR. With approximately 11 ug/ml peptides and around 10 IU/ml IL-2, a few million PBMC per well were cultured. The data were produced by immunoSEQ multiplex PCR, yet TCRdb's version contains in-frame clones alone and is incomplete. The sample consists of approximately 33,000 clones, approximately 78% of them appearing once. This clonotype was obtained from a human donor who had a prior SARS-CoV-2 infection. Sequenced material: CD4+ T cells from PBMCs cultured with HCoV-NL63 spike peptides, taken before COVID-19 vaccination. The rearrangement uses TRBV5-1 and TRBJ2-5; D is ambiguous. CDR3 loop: CASSVGSEETQYF. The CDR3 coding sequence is TGCGCCAGCAGTGTAGGTTCCGAAGAGACCCAGTACTTC.